This T cell receptor (beta chain) is from a study of blood T cell repertoires in COVID-19. For the study at large: From T cells, B-cell-depleted T cells, or PBMCs came the material, which was cDNA or gDNA.

Some clones are missing from TCRdb's copy, which holds only in-frame ones; the method was immunoSEQ multiplex PCR. In the table there are under 300,000 clones, approximately 88% of which are singletons. Trimming took 3 bases from V and 3 from J, leaving 11 bases between them. CDR1 is SGHNT, CDR2 YENEEA, per germline. The CDR3 length is 15 residues. This TCR came from a man over 45 with acute or convalescent COVID-19. The sample comprised peripheral blood. The V call is TRBV11-3, the J call TRBJ2-2; D may be TRBD2 (5 bases). In DNA form, the CDR3 reads TGTGCCAGCAGCTTCGGACGGGATTACACCGGGGAGCTGTTTTTT. Translating it yields CASSFGRDYTGELFF.